The 21 T cell receptor beta chains given below trace back to one sample, sequenced in a study of technical replicates of blood from several donors (dated 2017 in TCRdb). Library generation was performed with the immunoSEQ multiplex PCR assay. This immuneACCESS table, as held by TCRdb, lists in-frame sequences with V and J called but not all clones. Of the missing ones, under half trace to an unresolved V gene in checked studies; the others have no known cause. The sample yields roughly 70,000 clones; roughly 93% were counted once. Roughly 0.25% of the sample is taken by the ten largest. The sample comprised T cells isolated from PBMCs. The source of these receptors is a human donor in good health.

The chain employs TRBV28 and TRBJ2-1; tentative D call: TRBD1 (6 bases). Between the trimmed V and J ends, which lost 4 bases and 15 bases, there was a span of 19 bases. Germline values: CDR1 MDHEN, CDR2 SYDVKM. This CDR3 is 13 amino acids long. CDR3: CASSYTGGRGSFF. The DNA for the CDR3 is TGTGCCAGCAGTTACACCGGTGGCAGGGGCTCGTTCTTC. The variable domain in full, with the rest retrieved from reference TRBV28 and TRBJ2-1, is DVKVTQSSRYLVKRTGEKVFLECVQDMDHENMFWYRQDPGLGLRLIYFSYDVKMKEKGDIPEGYSVSREKKERFSLILESASTNQTSMYLCASSYTGGRGSFFGPGTRLTVL.

This rearrangement joins TRBV30 to TRBJ2-1; no definite D call. V dropped 1 base and J dropped 9 bases, with 19 bases sitting between them. The CDR3 has 15 residues. The germline V gene encodes CDR1 GTSNPN and CDR2 SVGIG (reference sequence). Here the CDR3 reads CAWSATMVGLSEQFF. The CDR3, as DNA: TGTGCCTGGAGTGCCACGATGGTCGGGTTAAGTGAGCAGTTCTTC.

The gene calls are TRBV7-9 and TRBJ2-7; D might be TRBD1 (5 bases). The germline V gene encodes CDR1 SEHNR and CDR2 FQNEAQ (reference sequence). V lost 6 bases to trimming and J lost 5 bases, with 11 bases between them. CDR3 length: 12 residues. The CDR3 nucleotides are TGTGCCAGCAGATCCCAGGGTGACGAGCAGTACTTC. Amino acids: CASRSQGDEQYF.

The rearrangement uses TRBV6-1 and TRBJ1-1; no firm D call. V lost 2 bases, J lost 6 bases, and 16 bases lay in between. The germline gives CDR1 MNHNS, CDR2 SASEGT. CDR3 size: 15 residues. CDR3 region: CASSEWAASSAEAFF. CDR3 DNA sequence: TGTGCCAGCAGTGAATGGGCCGCGAGTAGCGCTGAAGCTTTCTTT.

The V call is TRBV27, the J call TRBJ1-2; D unclear. The germline V gene has CDR1 MNHEY and CDR2 SMNVEV (reference sequence). CDR3 length: 14 amino acids. Trimming took 2 bases from V and 4 from J, leaving 11 bases between them. DNA for the CDR3: TGTGCCAGCAGTTTAGGAGACGGAGTCTATGGCTACACCTTC. Translating it yields CASSLGDGVYGYTF.

The V and J genes are TRBV28 and TRBJ1-2; 8 bases agree with TRBD1. CDR1 is MDHEN, CDR2 SYDVKM, per germline. This CDR3 region has 13 residues. The CDR3 reads CAGGQGAAYGYTF. DNA for the CDR3: TGTGCTGGGGGGCAGGGGGCCGCCTATGGCTACACCTTC.

This chain uses TRBV25-1 with TRBJ1-6; D is unclear. CDR3 length: 13 amino acids. The V end lost 4 bases, the J end lost 7 bases, and 8 bases lay between the germline ends. CDR1 MGHDK and CDR2 SYGVNS come from the germline V gene. CDR3 protein: CASSGTQNSPLHF. As DNA, the CDR3 is TGTGCCAGCAGTGGCACACAGAATTCACCCCTCCACTTT.

This chain uses TRBV7-9 with TRBJ2-1, with 8 bases aligning to TRBD2. There are 16 residues in the CDR3. The germline CDR1 and CDR2 sequences are SEHNR and FQNEAQ (reference sequence). After removal of 7 bases from V and 4 bases from J, the junction contained 12 bases not matched to a gene. DNA for the CDR3: TGTGCCAGCACCTTGGGGAGTAGCGGGGTTTACAATGAGCAGTTCTTC. Translated: CASTLGSSGVYNEQFF.

This chain connects TRBV9 to TRBJ2-2; tentative D call: TRBD1 (6 bases). Germline loops: CDR1 SGDLS, CDR2 YYNGEE. V lost 3 bases and J lost 0, with 15 bases in between. The CDR3 runs to 17 residues. CDR3 sequence (DNA): TGTGCCAGCAGCGGAGGGGGTGGACTCGCGAACACCGGGGAGCTGTTTTTT. Its translation: CASSGGGGLANTGELFF.

The CDR3, as DNA: TGTGCCAGTAGTATTGGGAGCGGGAGGTACGAGCAGTACTTC. Its translation: CASSIGSGRYEQYF. The gene calls are TRBV19 and TRBJ2-7, with 9 bases that match TRBD2. V lost 3 bases and J lost 4; bases outside the gene matches: 4. The CDR3 is 14 amino acids. In germline, CDR1 is LNHDA, CDR2 SQIVND (reference sequence).

The chain combines TRBV5-4 with TRBJ2-4, with a possible D match to TRBD2 (6 bases). V lost 0 bases and J 8 bases, leaving 12 bases between the germline ends. Germline V gene sequence: CDR1 SGHNT, CDR2 YYREEE (reference sequence). The CDR3 is 14 residues long. In DNA, the CDR3 is TGTGCCAGCAGCTTGGCCGCGGGGCAGGACATTCAGTACTTC. Translation gives CASSLAAGQDIQYF.

This chain connects TRBV29-1 to TRBJ2-7; 7 positions match TRBD1. V dropped 2 bases and J dropped 6; count of bases not matched to a gene: 10. CDR3 length: 14 residues. The germline CDR1 and CDR2 sequences are SQVTM and ANQGSEA. The CDR3 region is CSVEFWTGSGEQYF. The DNA for the CDR3 is TGCAGCGTTGAATTTTGGACAGGCTCTGGCGAGCAGTACTTC.

The chain links TRBV7-9 to TRBJ2-7; TRBD1 matches at 10 bases. The V and J ends lost 5 bases and 4 bases, in that order; junction bases with no gene match: 5. The CDR3 consists of 14 residues. The germline CDR1 and CDR2 sequences are SEHNR and FQNEAQ (reference sequence). CDR3 residues: CASSRGQGIYEQYF. For the CDR3, the DNA is TGTGCCAGCAGCAGGGGACAGGGGATATACGAGCAGTACTTC.

The sample holds one count of this clone. The J gene is TRBJ1-1, the V gene TRBV14; tentative D call: TRBD1 (5 bases). CDR3 length: 15 residues. Deletions cut 3 bases from V and 1 base from J, with 12 bases between. The germline V gene encodes CDR1 SGHDN and CDR2 FVKESK. The CDR3 region is CASSQGGAGNTEAFF. The CDR3, as DNA: TGTGCCAGCAGCCAGGGCGGGGCGGGGAACACTGAAGCTTTCTTT. Full variable domain (missing parts from reference TRBV14 and TRBJ1-1): EAGVTQFPSHSVIEKGQTVTLRCDPISGHDNLYWYRRVMGKEIKFLLHFVKESKQDESGMPNNRFLAERTGGTYSTLKVQPAELEDSGVYFCASSQGGAGNTEAFFGQGTRLTVV.

V usage is TRBV30 and J usage is TRBJ2-5; D possibly corresponds to TRBD2 (6 bases). The germline gives CDR1 GTSNPN, CDR2 SVGIG (reference sequence). This CDR3 is 14 amino acids long. V was trimmed by 5 bases and J by 5 bases, leaving 18 bases between them. The CDR3 sequence: CAWERDSRGETQYF. The CDR3 DNA follows: TGTGCCTGGGAACGGGACTCTCGGGGGGAGACCCAGTACTTC.

The chain combines TRBV10-2 with TRBJ1-3; weak D call: TRBD1 (6 bases). With 2 bases removed from V and 0 bases from J, the gap between germline ends came to 8 bases. Germline loops: CDR1 WSHSY, CDR2 SAAADI. There are 15 residues in the CDR3. CDR3 nucleotide sequence: TGCGCCAGCAGTGAGAGGGGGAGCTCTGGAAACACCATATATTTT. Amino acids: CASSERGSSGNTIYF.

V and J are TRBV7-9 and TRBJ2-1; TRBD1 is a possible D gene (5 bases). Germline V gives CDR1 SEHNR, CDR2 FQNEAQ (reference sequence). CDR3 size: 18 residues. V dropped 1 base and J dropped 4 bases, with 20 bases sitting between them. CDR3 loop: CASSLDAGQGSSYNEQFF. CDR3 DNA: TGTGCCAGCAGCTTAGATGCAGGGCAAGGCTCTAGTTACAATGAGCAGTTCTTC.

J is TRBJ2-1 and V is TRBV18; TRBD2 matches 8 bases. This CDR3 is 14 amino acids long. Germline V gene data show CDR1 as KGHSH and CDR2 as LQKENI. The junction had 8 bases not matched to a gene; V was cut back by 4 bases and J by 9 bases. The CDR3 DNA reads as TGTGCCAGCTCACTTGGACTAGCCGAGGGTGAGCAGTTCTTC. It translates to CASSLGLAEGEQFF.

This clone was detected once. The rearrangement links TRBV11-2 to TRBJ1-4; TRBD1 might be the D (5 bases). CDR1 and CDR2 (germline): SGHAT, FQNNGV. The length of the CDR3 is 15 residues. V was trimmed by 0 bases and J by 0 bases, leaving 5 bases between them. CDR3 protein: CASSLETATNEKLFF. The CDR3 nucleotides are TGTGCCAGCAGCTTAGAGACAGCAACTAATGAAAAACTGTTTTTT.

The rearrangement uses TRBV4-1 and TRBJ1-5; 12 bases fit TRBD1. The junction had 6 bases not matched to a gene; V was cut back by 0 bases and J by 3 bases. The CDR3 runs to 18 residues. Germline V CDR1 and CDR2: MGHRA, YSYEKL. The CDR3 DNA sequence: TGCGCCAGCAGCCAAGAAGGGACAGGGGGCGCTCACAATCAGCCCCAGCATTTT. Protein: CASSQEGTGGAHNQPQHF.

The V gene is TRBV30, the J gene TRBJ2-7; D may be TRBD1 (5 bases). The V gene lost 7 bases and the J gene lost 3 bases, with 7 bases spanning the gap. Germline CDR1 reads GTSNPN; CDR2 reads SVGIG (reference sequence). The CDR3 covers 10 residues. CDR3 bases: TGTGCCTCAGGGTTCTACGAGCAGTACTTC. This translates into CASGFYEQYF. The full variable domain, its missing parts supplied by reference TRBV30 and TRBJ2-7, is SQTIHQWPATLVQPVGSPLSLECTVEGTSNPNLYWYRQAAGRGLQLLFYSVGIGQISSEVPQNLSASRPQDRQFILSSKKLLLSDSGFYLCASGFYEQYFGPGTRLTVT.